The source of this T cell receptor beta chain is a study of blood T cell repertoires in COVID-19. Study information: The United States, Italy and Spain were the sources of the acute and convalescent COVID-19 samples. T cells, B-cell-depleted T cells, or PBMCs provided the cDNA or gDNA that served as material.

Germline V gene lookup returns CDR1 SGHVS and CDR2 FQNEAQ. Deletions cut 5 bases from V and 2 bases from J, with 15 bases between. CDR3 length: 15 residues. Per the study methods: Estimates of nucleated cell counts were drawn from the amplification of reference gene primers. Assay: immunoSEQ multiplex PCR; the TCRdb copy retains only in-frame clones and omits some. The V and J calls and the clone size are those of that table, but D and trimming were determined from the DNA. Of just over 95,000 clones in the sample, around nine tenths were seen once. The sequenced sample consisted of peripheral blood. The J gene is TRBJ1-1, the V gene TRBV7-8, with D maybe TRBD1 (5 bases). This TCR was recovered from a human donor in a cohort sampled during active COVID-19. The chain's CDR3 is CASSRGSQGNTEAFF. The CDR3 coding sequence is TGTGCCAGCAGCCGAGGGTCCCAGGGAAACACTGAAGCTTTCTTT. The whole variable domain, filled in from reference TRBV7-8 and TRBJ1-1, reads GAGVSQSPRYKVAKRGQDVALRCDPISGHVSLFWYQQALGQGPEFLTYFQNEAQLDKSGLPSDRFFAERPEGSVSTLKIQRTQQEDSAVYLCASSRGSQGNTEAFFGQGTRLTVV.